This T cell receptor (beta chain) was documented in a study of vaccination effects on CD4 cells after COVID-19 (dated by TCRdb to between 2021 and 2023). Some background on the complete study: Across the study, the median time from the second dose to post-vaccine sampling was 72 days (range 14 to 241). The study compared SARS-CoV-2 spike-specific CD4+ TCR repertoires before and after mRNA vaccination in COVID-19 convalescent patients and infection-naive vaccine recipients. The Oncomine TCR Beta short-read assay on an Illumina iSeq 100 was used to sequence cultures from other donors in the study. Altogether, over 9 COVID-19 convalescent patients and several SARS-CoV-2-naive healthy vaccine recipients made up the full study.

Libraries were constructed by the immunoSEQ multiplex PCR assay. DNA from the cultured and isolated CD4+ T cells underwent TCR beta CDR3 sequencing. The authors' pipeline ran thus. The analysis removed non-productive TCR sequences, trimmed reads to the CDR3 region, and retained only CDR3s that were 7 or more amino acids long. Antigen-specific clonotypes were identified using the MANAFEST web app by comparison of expansion in peptide wells against reference cultures. Positive clones required FDR<0.05 expansion versus reference and all other wells, odds ratio above 5, and frequency above 0.1% in two replicate wells. A clonotype was called cross-reactive if it was significantly expanded both in SARS-CoV-2 spike wells and in at least one common cold coronavirus spike condition. Levenshtein distance calculated with the stringdist R package was used to assess CDR3 similarity, and unrooted trees were constructed with ape in R 3.6.1. The clones in this table, taken by TCRdb from immuneACCESS, are in-frame only. Not every clone is retained; where verified, under half of the shortfall comes from an unresolved V gene, and the cause of the rest is unknown. That table furnishes V, J and clone size, whereas the DNA furnished D and trimming. This sample gives about 81,000 clones in total; around four fifths of them show up just once. Clones ranked in the top ten supply more than 0.85% of the sample.

General study outcomes and caveats: At late post-vaccination timepoints, both infection-induced and vaccine-induced clones showed marked clonal contraction, consistent with waning T cell responses. The study was limited by a small number of convalescent patients and lacked early post-infection timepoints. In healthy vaccine recipients, vaccine-induced clones were almost all SARS-CoV-2 mono-reactive, with only 1 of 255 being cross-reactive with common cold coronaviruses.

In the ViraFEST assay, PBMC were stimulated with viral peptide pools, and TCR sequencing was then used to find antigen-specific CD4+ T cell clonotypes based on their expansion. After approximately 11 days of culture, CD4+ T cells were isolated with the EasySep CD4+ T cell isolation kit. Two doses of either the BNT162b2 or the mRNA-1273 mRNA SARS-CoV-2 vaccine were administered to participants. None of the healthy vaccine recipients had a prior SARS-CoV-2 infection, which was confirmed by nucleocapsid antibody tests that came back negative both before and after vaccination. About 2.2 million PBMC per well were cultured in IMDM with roughly 5% human AB serum, 10 IU/ml IL-2 and gentamicin, plus 10 ug/ml peptides. On days 3 and 7, half of the culture medium was replaced with fresh IL-2-containing medium. Unless noted otherwise, every peptide stimulation condition was grown in triplicate wells. PBMC were separated from whole blood using Ficoll-Paque Plus gradient centrifugation and were then either cryopreserved at -140C or used fresh. The overlapping peptide pools covered the spike proteins of SARS-CoV-2 as well as those of the common cold coronaviruses HCoV-NL63, HCoV-OC43 and HCoV-229E. The QIAamp micro DNA kit was used to extract genomic DNA from the cultured CD4+ T cells.

Worth noting for this clone: Its antigen target is currently unknown. Within one base of it there is no much larger clone, and no base qualities were kept.

Sequenced material: CD4+ T cells from PBMCs cultured with HCoV-OC43 spike peptides, taken after COVID-19 vaccination. The sample's cell subset or site label is to be understood as: HCoV-OC43 spike overlapping peptide pool stimulation. The receptor's source is a human donor who received a COVID-19 vaccine.

The DNA reads as follows: TGTGCCAGCAGCCGCCGGACAGGGGAGGATCAGCCCCAGCATTTT. This yields the protein CASSRRTGEDQPQHF. The chain is encoded by TRBV7-2 joined to TRBJ1-5, with 9 bases matching TRBD1. V and J are trimmed by 5 bases and 5 bases, and the gene matches miss 7 bases of the junction. From the cysteine through the phenylalanine, the CDR3 covers 15 amino acids. Of the read, only the CDR3 DNA is kept; its 45 bases are in frame from base 1. From a lookup of the germline V gene, CDR1 and CDR2 are SGHTA and FQGNSA.